This T cell receptor (beta chain) derives from a study of identical twins (dated by TCRdb to 2015 to 2016). About the study as a whole: TCR alpha and beta repertoires from monozygotic twins, unrelated adults of various ages and cord blood were deep-sequenced to test whether fetal clonotypes persist. Replicate twin experiments were performed at different times using different library preparation protocols to rule out contamination.

Overall study results and their limits: In monozygotic twins, recombination models systematically underestimated out-of-frame TCR alpha sharing, but the models matched the sharing seen between unrelated individuals. Abundant cord blood beta clonotypes carried fewer insertions; young adult naive repertoires showed a weaker similar trend, while memory repertoires showed none. Invariant T cells such as MAIT and iNKT could partly confound zero-insertion analyses, although diverse VJ usage argued against such confounding for most clonotypes. Out-of-frame TCR alpha sequences shared between twins showed an excess of low generation-probability sequences compared with coincidental sharing between unrelated individuals. A weaker excess of twin sharing was found in beta out-of-frame sequences because the signal-to-noise ratio was lowered by fewer shared sequences. Because the same donors could not be followed over many years, the conclusions depended on cross-sectional statistical analysis.

Details on this clonotype: The antigen it binds to is not known. No much larger clone exists at a distance of one base, and base qualities are not known.

The germline V gene encodes CDR1 GTSNPN and CDR2 SVGIG (reference sequence). Trimming takes 0 bases off V and 3 bases off J; junction bases not matched to a gene: 11. The CDR3 has 17 amino acids, counting the end cysteine and phenylalanine. Just CDR3 DNA is preserved here, 51 bases in frame from base 1. The library came from 5' RACE. The reads were generated on an Illumina HiSeq 2000. Template switching introduced a universal primer binding site; the final cDNA contained a unique molecular identifier, enabling accurate counting of TCR cDNA molecules. First-strand cDNA for TCR alpha and beta chains was synthesized from specific primers in the conserved constant-segment region. Each cDNA library was double barcoded, with a SMART-Mk sample barcode plus Illumina barcodes, to control for contamination. TruSeq adapter sequences and Illumina sample barcodes were added in two successive PCR steps. The TCR alpha and beta cDNA libraries were sequenced on the Illumina HiSeq platform using custom primers. The study's own analysis went as follows. Unique molecular identifiers were extracted from raw reads with MiGEC, and CDR3 positions were determined with MiXCR. For each individual, recombination models were inferred using an EM algorithm with the repgenHMM and IGoR tools. Shared clonotypes were analyzed with the tcR package in R, and sharing was normalized by the product of cloneset sizes. Out-of-frame nonproductive sequences were analyzed to study raw recombination free of thymic and clonal selection effects. The public reads were reprocessed in TCRdb via fastp at Q25 and MiXCR, keeping in-frame beta chains. Each CDR3 protein appears once, grouped with its most common genes and DNA. These V and J calls derive from TCRdb rather than the authors' analysis. In this sample the table shows about 470,000 distinct CDR3 sequences, roughly 24% of which occur a single time. Jointly, the top ten make up 2.9% of the sample.

Every donor was a healthy Caucasian. Three pairs of female monozygotic twins, all aged about 18 to 29 years, made up the twin cohort. Positive isolation kits from Invitrogen were used to isolate the CD4+ and CD8+ T cell populations. These same records also appear under a second study, on T cells expressing NK-cell markers. The second paper states: Three sorted T-cell subsets (CD3+CD56+NKG2C+, CD3+CD56+NKG2C- and CD3+CD56-NKG2C+) from fewer than 10 donors had their TCR beta-chain repertoires profiled. Among the eight sequenced donors, only one was HCMV-seronegative, while the other seven were HCMV-seropositive. In several experiments an anti-gammadeltaTCR antibody was added to restrict sorting to alphabetaTCR-expressing T cells. In 6 or 7 donors, the dominant CD3+CD56+NKG2C+ clonotypes ranked among the top 10 CD8+ clonotypes, making up roughly 1.0-7.0% of CD8+ T cells. Those dominant clonotypes were again the most abundant among CD3+CD56-NKG2C+ cells in four donors, at roughly 25-60.1%. Whether the expanded NKG2C-expressing T cell clones were specific for HCMV antigens remained unclear. All eight donors whose samples were sequenced were randomly selected healthy volunteers, three of them men and five women. HCMV serostatus was determined by detecting HCMV-specific IgG in serum with a commercial ELISA kit. Reads were demultiplexed and grouped by UMI with MIGEC, and clonotypes were assembled and quantified with MiTCR. Only TCR cDNA sequences supported by at least two reads were kept to exclude erroneous sequences. The tcR package was used for downstream repertoire analysis, and clonotypes were matched across fractions by CDR3 nucleotide sequence plus V segment. Antigen specificity was annotated against VDJdb with VDJmatch, allowing one amino acid substitution in CDR3.

This receptor chain uses TRBV30 and TRBJ2-3; 8 bases in the middle match TRBD2. This sequence originates from a woman aged 18-30 years in good health. The sequenced sample was CD4+ T cells sorted from blood. This receptor carries the CDR3 CAWSVRGTGGRTDTQYF. At the DNA level, the sequence is TGTGCCTGGAGTGTACGCGGCACCGGCGGGAGGACAGATACGCAGTATTTT.